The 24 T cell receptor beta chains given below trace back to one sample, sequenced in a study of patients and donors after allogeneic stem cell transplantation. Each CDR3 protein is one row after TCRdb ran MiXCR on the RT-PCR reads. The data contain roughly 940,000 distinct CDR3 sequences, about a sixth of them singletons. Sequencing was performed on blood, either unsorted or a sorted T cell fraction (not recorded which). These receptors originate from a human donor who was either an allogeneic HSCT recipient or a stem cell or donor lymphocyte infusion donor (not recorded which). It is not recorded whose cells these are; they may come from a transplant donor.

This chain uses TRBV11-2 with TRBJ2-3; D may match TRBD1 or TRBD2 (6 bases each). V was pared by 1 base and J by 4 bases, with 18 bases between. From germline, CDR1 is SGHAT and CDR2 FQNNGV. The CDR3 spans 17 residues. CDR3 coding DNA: TGTGCCAGCAGCTTAGGGTCATTATTGGGGGGCCCAGATACGCAGTATTTT. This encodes CASSLGSLLGGPDTQYF.

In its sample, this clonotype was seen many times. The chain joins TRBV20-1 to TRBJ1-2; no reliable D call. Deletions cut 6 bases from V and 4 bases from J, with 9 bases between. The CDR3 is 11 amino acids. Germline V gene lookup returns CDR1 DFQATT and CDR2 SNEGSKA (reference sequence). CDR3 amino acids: CSASGSYGYTF. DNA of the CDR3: TGCAGTGCCTCGGGGAGCTATGGCTACACCTTC.

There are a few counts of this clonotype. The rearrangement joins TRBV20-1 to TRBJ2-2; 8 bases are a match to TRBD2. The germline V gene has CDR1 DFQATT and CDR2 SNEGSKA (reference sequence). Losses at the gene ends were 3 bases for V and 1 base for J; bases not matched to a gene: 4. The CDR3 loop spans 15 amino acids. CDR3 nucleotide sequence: TGCAGTGCTAGGAAGCGGGGGCTGAACACCGGGGAGCTGTTTTTT. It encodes CSARKRGLNTGELFF.

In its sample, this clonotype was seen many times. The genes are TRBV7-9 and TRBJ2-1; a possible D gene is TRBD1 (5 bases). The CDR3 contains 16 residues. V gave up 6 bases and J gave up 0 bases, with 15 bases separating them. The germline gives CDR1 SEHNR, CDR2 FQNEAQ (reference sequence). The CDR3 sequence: CASRPSGQSSYNEQFF. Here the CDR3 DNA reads TGTGCCAGCAGACCTTCAGGGCAGTCCTCCTACAATGAGCAGTTCTTC.

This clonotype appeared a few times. DNA for the CDR3: TGCAGCGTTGAAGGGACAGGGGGACACGAGCAGTACTTC. This encodes CSVEGTGGHEQYF. The chain carries TRBV29-1 and TRBJ2-7; 10 nucleotides align to TRBD1. The CDR3 has 13 residues. Germline V CDR1 and CDR2: SQVTM, ANQGSEA. After removal of 1 base from V and 5 bases from J, the junction contained 2 bases not matched to a gene.

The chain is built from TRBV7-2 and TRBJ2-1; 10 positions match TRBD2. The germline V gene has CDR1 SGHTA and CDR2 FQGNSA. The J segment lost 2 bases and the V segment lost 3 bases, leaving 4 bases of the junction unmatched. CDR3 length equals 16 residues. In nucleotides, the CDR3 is TGTGCCAGCAGCTTCCTACTAGCGGGGACCTACAATGAGCAGTTCTTC. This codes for CASSFLLAGTYNEQFF.

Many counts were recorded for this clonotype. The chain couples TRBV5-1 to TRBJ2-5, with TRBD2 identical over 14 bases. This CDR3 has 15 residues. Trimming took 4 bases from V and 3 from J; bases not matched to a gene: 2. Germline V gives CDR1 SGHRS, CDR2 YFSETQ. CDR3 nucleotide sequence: TGCGCCAGCAGCACGGGACTAGCGGGGGAAGAGACCCAGTACTTC. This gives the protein CASSTGLAGEETQYF.

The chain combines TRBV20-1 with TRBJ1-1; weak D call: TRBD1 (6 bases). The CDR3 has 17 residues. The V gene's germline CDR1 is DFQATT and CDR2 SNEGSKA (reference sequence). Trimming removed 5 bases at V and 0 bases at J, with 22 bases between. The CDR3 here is CSAPLGQGTLLNTEAFF. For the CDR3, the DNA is TGCAGTGCTCCGCTCGGGCAGGGGACCCTCTTGAACACTGAAGCTTTCTTT.

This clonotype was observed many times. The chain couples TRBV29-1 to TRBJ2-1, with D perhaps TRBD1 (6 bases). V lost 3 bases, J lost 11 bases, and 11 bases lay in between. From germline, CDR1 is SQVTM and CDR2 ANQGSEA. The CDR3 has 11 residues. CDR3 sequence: CSVDLGQQQFF. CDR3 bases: TGCAGCGTTGATCTAGGACAGCAGCAGTTCTTC.

The CDR3: CATSMSVKNIQYF. The DNA of the CDR3 is TGTGCCACCAGCATGAGCGTTAAAAACATTCAGTACTTC. The rearrangement links TRBV15 to TRBJ2-4; D is ambiguous. V was cut by 4 bases and J by 4 bases, with 8 bases left in between. Germline lookup yields CDR1 LNHNV and CDR2 YYDKDF (reference sequence). The CDR3 sequence is 13 residues long.

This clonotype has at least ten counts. CDR3 residues: CASSLRRESTDTQYF. The CDR3 region has the DNA TGTGCCAGCAGTTTAAGGCGGGAGAGCACAGATACGCAGTATTTT. V gene TRBV12-3 or TRBV12-4 combines with J gene TRBJ2-3, with 7 positions matching TRBD2. There are 15 residues in the CDR3. The ends lost 2 bases at V and 0 bases at J; junction bases unmatched: 2.

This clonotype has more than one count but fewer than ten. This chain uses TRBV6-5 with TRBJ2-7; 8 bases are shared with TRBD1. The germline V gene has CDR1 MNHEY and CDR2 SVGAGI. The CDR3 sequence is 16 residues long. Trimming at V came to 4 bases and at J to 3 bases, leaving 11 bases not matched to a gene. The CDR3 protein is CASSLAPGGLYYEQYF. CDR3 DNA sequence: TGTGCCAGCAGTTTAGCACCAGGGGGCCTTTACTACGAGCAGTACTTC.

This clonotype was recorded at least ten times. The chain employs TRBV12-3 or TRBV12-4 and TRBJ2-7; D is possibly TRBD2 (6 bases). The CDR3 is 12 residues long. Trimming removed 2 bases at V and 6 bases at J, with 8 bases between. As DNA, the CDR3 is TGTGCCAGCAGTTTAAAGGGAGGCGAGCAGTACTTC. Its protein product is CASSLKGGEQYF.

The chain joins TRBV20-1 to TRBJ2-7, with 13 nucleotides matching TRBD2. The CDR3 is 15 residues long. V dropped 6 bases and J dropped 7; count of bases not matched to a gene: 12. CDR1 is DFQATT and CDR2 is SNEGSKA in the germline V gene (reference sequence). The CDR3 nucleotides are TGCAGTGCGAACAAGCGGACTAGCGGGAGTGGTGAGCAGTACTTC. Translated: CSANKRTSGSGEQYF.

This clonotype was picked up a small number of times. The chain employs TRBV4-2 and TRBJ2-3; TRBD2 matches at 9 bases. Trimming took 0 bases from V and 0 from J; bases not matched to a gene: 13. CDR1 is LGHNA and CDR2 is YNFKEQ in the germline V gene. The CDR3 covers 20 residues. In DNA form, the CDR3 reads TGTGCCAGCAGCCAAGATCTGGGTAGCGGGGGTCTCACTAGCACAGATACGCAGTATTTT. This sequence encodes CASSQDLGSGGLTSTDTQYF.

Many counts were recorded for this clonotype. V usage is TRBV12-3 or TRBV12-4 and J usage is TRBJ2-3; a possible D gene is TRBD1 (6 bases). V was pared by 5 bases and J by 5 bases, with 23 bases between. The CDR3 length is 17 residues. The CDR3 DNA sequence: TGTGCCAGCAGTCCATTGGGGGCAATTACGGTGAAAGATACGCAGTATTTT. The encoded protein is CASSPLGAITVKDTQYF.

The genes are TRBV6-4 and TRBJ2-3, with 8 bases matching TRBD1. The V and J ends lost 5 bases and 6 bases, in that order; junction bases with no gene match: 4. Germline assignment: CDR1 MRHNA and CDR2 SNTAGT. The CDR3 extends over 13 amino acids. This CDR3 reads CASSLDRVDTQYF. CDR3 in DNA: TGTGCCAGCAGTCTGGACAGGGTGGATACGCAGTATTTT.

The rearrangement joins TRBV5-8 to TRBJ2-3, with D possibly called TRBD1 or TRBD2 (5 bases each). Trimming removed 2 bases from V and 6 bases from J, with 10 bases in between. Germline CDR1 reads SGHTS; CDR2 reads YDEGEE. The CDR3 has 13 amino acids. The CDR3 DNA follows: TGTGCCAGCAGCTTCCAGGGACCGGATACGCAGTATTTT. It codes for CASSFQGPDTQYF.

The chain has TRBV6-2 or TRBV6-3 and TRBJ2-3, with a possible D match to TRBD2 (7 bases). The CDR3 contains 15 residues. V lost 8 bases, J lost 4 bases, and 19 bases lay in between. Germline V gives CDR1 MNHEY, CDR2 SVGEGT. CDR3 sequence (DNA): TGTGCCAGCGGATCCCCGTGGGAGGGGGCAGATACGCAGTATTTT. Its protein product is CASGSPWEGADTQYF.

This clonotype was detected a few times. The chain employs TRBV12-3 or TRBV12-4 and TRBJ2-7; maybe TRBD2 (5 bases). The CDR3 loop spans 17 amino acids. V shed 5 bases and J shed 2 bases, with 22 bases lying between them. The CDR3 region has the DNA TGTGCCAGCAGTCCGGGTGTCAAGAGGGTGGGGACCTACGAGCAGTACTTC. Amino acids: CASSPGVKRVGTYEQYF.

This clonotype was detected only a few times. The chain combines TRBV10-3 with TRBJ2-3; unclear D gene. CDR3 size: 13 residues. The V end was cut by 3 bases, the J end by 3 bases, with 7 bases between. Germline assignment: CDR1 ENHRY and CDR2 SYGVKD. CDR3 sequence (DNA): TGTGCCATCAGTGATGTCCGAACAGATACGCAGTATTTT. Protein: CAISDVRTDTQYF.

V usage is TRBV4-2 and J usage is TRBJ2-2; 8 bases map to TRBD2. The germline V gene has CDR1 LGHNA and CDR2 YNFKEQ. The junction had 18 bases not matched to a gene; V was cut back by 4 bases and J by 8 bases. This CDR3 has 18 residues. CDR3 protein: CASSPKGRTSLPTGELFF. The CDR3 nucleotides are TGTGCCAGCAGCCCCAAGGGGAGGACTAGCTTACCTACGGGGGAGCTGTTTTTT.

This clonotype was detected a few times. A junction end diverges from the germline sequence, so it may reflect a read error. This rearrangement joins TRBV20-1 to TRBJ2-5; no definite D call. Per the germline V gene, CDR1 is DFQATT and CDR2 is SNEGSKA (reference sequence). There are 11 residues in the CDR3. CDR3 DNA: TGCAGTGCTAGAGATTTCGCCTGGCTACGATTC. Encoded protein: CSARDFAWLRF.

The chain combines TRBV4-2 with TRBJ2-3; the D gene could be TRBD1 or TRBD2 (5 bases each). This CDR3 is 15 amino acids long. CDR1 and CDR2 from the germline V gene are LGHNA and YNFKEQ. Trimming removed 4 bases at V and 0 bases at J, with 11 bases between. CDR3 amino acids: CASSPTGRSTDTQYF. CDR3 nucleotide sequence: TGTGCCAGCAGCCCCACGGGACGGAGCACAGATACGCAGTATTTT.